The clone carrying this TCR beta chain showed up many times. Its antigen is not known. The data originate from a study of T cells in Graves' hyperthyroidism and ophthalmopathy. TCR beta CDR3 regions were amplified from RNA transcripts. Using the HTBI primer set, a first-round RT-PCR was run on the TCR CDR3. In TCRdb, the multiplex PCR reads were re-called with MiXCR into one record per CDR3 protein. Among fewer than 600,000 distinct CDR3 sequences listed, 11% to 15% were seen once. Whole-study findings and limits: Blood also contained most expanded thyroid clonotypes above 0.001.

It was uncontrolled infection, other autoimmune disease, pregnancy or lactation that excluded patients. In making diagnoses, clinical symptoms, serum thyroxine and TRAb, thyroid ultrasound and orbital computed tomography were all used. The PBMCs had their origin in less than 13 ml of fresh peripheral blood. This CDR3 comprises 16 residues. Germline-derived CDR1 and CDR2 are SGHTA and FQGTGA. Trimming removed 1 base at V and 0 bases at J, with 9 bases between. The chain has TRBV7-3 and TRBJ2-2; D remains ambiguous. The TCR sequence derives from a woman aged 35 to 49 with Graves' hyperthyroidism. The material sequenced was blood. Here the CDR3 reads CASSLKPLANTGELFF. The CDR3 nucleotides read TGTGCCAGCAGCTTAAAACCCCTTGCGAACACCGGGGAGCTGTTTTTT. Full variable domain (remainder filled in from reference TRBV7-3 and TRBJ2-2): GAGVSQTPSNKVTEKGKYVELRCDPISGHTALYWYRQSLGQGPEFLIYFQGTGAADDSGLPNDRFFAVRPEGSVSTLKIQRTERGDSAVYLCASSLKPLANTGELFFGEGSRLTVL.